This passage covers 3 T cell receptor beta chains from one sample sequenced in a study of cytomegalovirus exposure and HLA in healthy donors. PCR amplification relied on 60 Vbeta primers (plus 13 Jbeta primers). Sequencing used immunoSEQ multiplex PCR; TCRdb keeps in-frame clones, though not all of them. This sample yields about 160,000 clones, of which roughly 80% are seen a single time; about 4.5% belongs to the top ten. The source material was PBMCs. The receptors come from a man aged 35-49 years in good health and CMV-seronegative.

The count of this clone is one. The chain links TRBV11-2 to TRBJ2-7; 9 bases agree with TRBD1. With V trimmed by 2 bases and J by 1 base, 6 bases remained unmatched. Germline-derived CDR1 and CDR2 are SGHAT and FQNNGV. The CDR3 consists of 16 residues. The CDR3 protein is CASSLTSGTGSYEQYF. DNA of the CDR3: TGTGCCAGCAGCTTAACCTCCGGGACAGGGTCCTACGAGCAGTACTTC.

The chain uses TRBV2 and TRBJ1-5; 7 nucleotides align to TRBD1. The CDR3 totals 15 residues. Germline CDR1 reads SNHLY; CDR2 reads FYNNEI. The V segment lost 4 bases and the J segment 6 bases; nucleotides outside the gene matches: 9. The DNA of the CDR3 is TGTGCCAGCAGTGGTCAGGGGGTAGCGAGTCAGCCCCAGCATTTT. Residues: CASSGQGVASQPQHF.

Remarks on this clone: Additional DNA sequences in this sample encode the identical CDR3. The chain carries TRBV5-1 and TRBJ1-1, with D possibly TRBD1 on 5 matching bases. This CDR3 contains 15 residues. In germline, CDR1 is SGHRS, CDR2 YFSETQ. Trimming stripped 0 bases from V and 0 bases from J, with 9 bases between. DNA of the CDR3: TGCGCCAGCAGCTTGGCGCAGGGCATGAACACTGAAGCTTTCTTT. It codes for CASSLAQGMNTEAFF.